Following are 32 T cell receptor beta chains from one sample sequenced in a study of CD8 T cells in ankylosing spondylitis. General study points: Characteristic, it appeared, of ankylosing spondylitis blood was a TCR beta motif of roughly eight highly homologous variants.

TCRdb passed the 5' RACE reads through MiXCR, listing each CDR3 protein once. The sample carries some 840,000 distinct CDR3 sequences, 12% recorded once. Antigen specificity for these receptors is unknown. Sequenced material: blood, either unsorted or a sorted T cell fraction (not recorded which). The origin of the receptors is a male donor with ankylosing spondylitis.

This clonotype was seen only a few times. The chain combines TRBV20-1 with TRBJ2-3; TRBD2 agrees at 10 bases. CDR1 DFQATT and CDR2 SNEGSKA come from the germline V gene (reference sequence). The CDR3 totals 16 residues. V was pared by 0 bases and J by 2 bases, with 5 bases of the junction left unmatched. CDR3 sequence (DNA): TGCAGTGCTAGAGATCAACTAGCGGGGTTCACAGATACGCAGTATTTT. Translated: CSARDQLAGFTDTQYF.

The gene calls are TRBV27 and TRBJ2-3; D uncertain. V gave up 3 bases and J gave up 0 bases, with 10 bases separating them. Germline loops: CDR1 MNHEY, CDR2 SMNVEV (reference sequence). This CDR3 region has 15 residues. CDR3 region: CASSFVAASTDTQYF. In DNA form, the CDR3 reads TGTGCCAGCAGTTTCGTGGCCGCTAGCACAGATACGCAGTATTTT.

This clonotype came up a few times. The chain joins TRBV20-1 to TRBJ1-4, with TRBD1 matching over 8 bases. CDR3 size: 15 residues. The V segment lost 2 bases and the J segment 5 bases; nucleotides outside the gene matches: 7. Germline loops: CDR1 DFQATT, CDR2 SNEGSKA (reference sequence). The CDR3 nucleotides are TGCAGTGCTAGACCGGGGACAGGAAGGAATGAAAAACTGTTTTTT. Its translation is CSARPGTGRNEKLFF.

The genes are TRBV18 and TRBJ2-1; D uncertain. The CDR3 extends over 14 amino acids. Trimming removed 5 bases at V and 3 bases at J, with 11 bases between. Germline V gives CDR1 KGHSH, CDR2 LQKENI. CDR3 nucleotide sequence: TGTGCCAGCTCAACATCCGAGAGCTACAATGAGCAGTTCTTC. It translates to CASSTSESYNEQFF. The full variable domain, completed using reference TRBV18 and TRBJ2-1, is NAGVMQNPRHLVRRRGQEARLRCSPMKGHSHVYWYRQLPEEGLKFMVYLQKENIIDESGMPKERFSAEFPKEGPSILRIQQVVRGDSAAYFCASSTSESYNEQFFGPGTRLTVL.

As for this clonotype: A read error is possible here, since a much larger clone lies one base away. The chain is built from TRBV29-1 and TRBJ2-1; tentative D call: TRBD2 (6 bases). The germline V gene has CDR1 SQVTM and CDR2 ANQGSEA. V shed 6 bases and J shed 6 bases, with 15 bases lying between them. CDR3 length: 13 amino acids. CDR3 bases: TGCAGCGTCCGGGGGTCCGCTGTCAATGAGCAGTTCTTC. This codes for CSVRGSAVNEQFF.

DNA for the CDR3: TGTGCCAGCAGGCGGACAGGGGTCTTAACCGAGCAGTACTTC. Its protein product is CASRRTGVLTEQYF. V usage is TRBV12-3 or TRBV12-4 and J usage is TRBJ2-7; 9 bases align to TRBD1. J lost 6 bases, V lost 6 bases, and 9 bases had no gene match. This CDR3 comprises 14 residues.

J is TRBJ1-1 and V is TRBV12-3 or TRBV12-4, with D possibly matching TRBD1 (6 bases). This CDR3 is 15 amino acids long. Trimming took 3 bases from V and 1 from J, leaving 12 bases between them. For the CDR3, the DNA is TGTGCCAGCAGTTTCGCAGGGGCATCGAACACTGAAGCTTTCTTT. Amino acids: CASSFAGASNTEAFF.

Only a few counts were recorded for this clonotype. CDR3 DNA sequence: TGTGCCAGCAGCCCCCCCTCCGGGACTAGCGGCGCTTATGAGCAGTTCTTC. Protein product: CASSPPSGTSGAYEQFF. The rearrangement uses TRBV7-2 and TRBJ2-1, with 11 bases identical to TRBD2. Germline V gene data show CDR1 as SGHTA and CDR2 as FQGNSA. This CDR3 is built from 17 residues. With V trimmed by 5 bases and J by 8 bases, 14 bases remained unmatched.

This clonotype was seen more than once but under ten times. The chain combines TRBV12-3 or TRBV12-4 with TRBJ1-2, with D possibly being TRBD1 (6 bases). The CDR3 spans 14 residues. Trimming stripped 3 bases from V and 4 bases from J, with 12 bases between. CDR3 in amino acids: CASSFSPQGYGYTF. The CDR3 DNA follows: TGTGCCAGCAGTTTCTCACCACAGGGCTATGGCTACACCTTC.

This clonotype was picked up many times. The chain employs TRBV4-3 and TRBJ2-4, with D possibly called TRBD1 or TRBD2 (5 bases each). CDR3 length: 18 amino acids. Trimming left V 3 bases short and J 7 bases short, with 25 bases between. Germline V gene data show CDR1 as LGHNA and CDR2 as YSLEER. The CDR3 protein is CASSQDARRQGRGNIQYF. In nucleotides, the CDR3 is TGCGCCAGCAGCCAGGATGCTCGGAGGCAAGGACGGGGCAACATTCAGTACTTC.

In this sample, this clonotype turned up a few times. The chain joins TRBV7-2 to TRBJ2-1, with TRBD1 as a possible D gene (6 bases). CDR3 length: 14 amino acids. V dropped 5 bases and J dropped 8 bases, with 16 bases sitting between them. CDR1 SGHTA and CDR2 FQGNSA come from the germline V gene. The chain's CDR3 is CASSRQGRSDEQFF. The CDR3 nucleotides read TGTGCCAGCAGCCGTCAGGGGCGCAGCGATGAGCAGTTCTTC. Full variable domain (missing parts from reference TRBV7-2 and TRBJ2-1): GAGVSQSPSNKVTEKGKDVELRCDPISGHTALYWYRQSLGQGLEFLIYFQGNSAPDKSGLPSDRFSAERTGGSVSTLTIQRTQQEDSAVYLCASSRQGRSDEQFFGPGTRLTVL.

This chain connects TRBV5-1 to TRBJ2-2; no definite D call. The germline gives CDR1 SGHRS, CDR2 YFSETQ. The CDR3 totals 15 residues. Between the trimmed V and J ends, which lost 5 bases and 7 bases, there was a span of 18 bases. The CDR3: CASRLVLAHGGELFF. CDR3 DNA sequence: TGCGCCAGCAGGCTAGTGTTAGCCCACGGCGGGGAGCTGTTTTTT.

Many counts were recorded for this clonotype. The chain links TRBV29-1 to TRBJ2-5; no firm D call. The V gene lost 7 bases and the J gene lost 1 base, with 16 bases spanning the gap. The CDR3 loop spans 14 amino acids. CDR1 and CDR2 (germline): SQVTM, ANQGSEA. The CDR3 DNA reads as TGCAGCGCCCGAAGTAGGCCAAGCCAAGAGACCCAGTACTTC. It yields the protein CSARSRPSQETQYF.

The chain links TRBV20-1 to TRBJ1-1, with D uncertain. Trimming took off 0 bases at V and 5 bases at J, with 16 bases between the two ends. Germline CDR1 reads DFQATT; CDR2 reads SNEGSKA (reference sequence). The CDR3 is 15 residues long. The CDR3 nucleotides are TGCAGTGCTAGAGAGGACTATTTGAGTGGGACTGAAGCTTTCTTT. Translated: CSAREDYLSGTEAFF.

The chain has TRBV6-2 or TRBV6-3 and TRBJ2-1, with a possible D match to TRBD2 (6 bases). Trimming removed 2 bases from V and 8 bases from J, with 19 bases in between. CDR3 length: 16 residues. Germline V lookup: CDR1 MNHEY, CDR2 SVGEGT. CDR3 sequence reads: CASSYGPKTSFDEQFF. The DNA for the CDR3 is TGTGCCAGCAGTTACGGCCCCAAGACTAGTTTCGATGAGCAGTTCTTC.

This clonotype has at least ten counts. The V and J genes are TRBV12-3 or TRBV12-4 and TRBJ1-1, with 8 bases identical to TRBD1. This CDR3 has 15 amino acids. The V and J ends lost 5 bases and 4 bases, in that order; junction bases with no gene match: 9. The CDR3, as DNA: TGTGCCAGCAGTCCTCGACAGGGGTGGGTCACTGAAGCTTTCTTT. It encodes CASSPRQGWVTEAFF.

This clonotype was counted only a few times. The chain has TRBV6-1 and TRBJ1-4, with a tentative D call TRBD1 (6 bases). Germline V gene lookup returns CDR1 MNHNS and CDR2 SASEGT. This CDR3 spans 15 amino acids. Trimming took 6 bases from V and 8 from J, leaving 19 bases between them. CDR3 residues: CASSPRGRDGEKLFF. The CDR3 DNA sequence: TGTGCCAGCAGCCCTCGGGGGCGGGACGGGGAAAAACTGTTTTTT.

This clonotype has ten or more counts. The chain uses TRBV6-1 and TRBJ2-2; 10 bases agree with TRBD2. The germline gives CDR1 MNHNS, CDR2 SASEGT. CDR3 length: 16 residues. V lost 6 bases, J lost 5 bases, and 9 bases stayed unmatched. The CDR3 is CASRPSGRAWTGELFF. For the CDR3, the DNA is TGTGCCAGCAGACCCAGCGGGAGGGCCTGGACCGGGGAGCTGTTTTTT.

This clonotype was observed at least ten times. The chain carries TRBV12-3 or TRBV12-4 and TRBJ1-2; possible D gene TRBD1, 5 bases. The germline V and J ends were trimmed by 3 bases and 7 bases, with 9 bases remaining between them. This CDR3 has 12 residues. This CDR3 is CASSFDQGGYTF. The CDR3 nucleotides are TGTGCCAGCAGTTTTGATCAGGGTGGCTACACCTTC.

There are a few counts of this clonotype. The rearrangement uses TRBV18 and TRBJ2-1; 7 bases match TRBD2. With V trimmed by 0 bases and J by 9 bases, 5 bases remained unmatched. Germline loops: CDR1 KGHSH, CDR2 LQKENI. The CDR3 sequence is 14 residues long. The CDR3 spells CASSPPGRGSEQFF. The CDR3 DNA reads TGTGCCAGCTCACCACCGGGGAGGGGAAGTGAGCAGTTCTTC.

In this sample, this clonotype turned up a few times. The chain joins TRBV11-2 to TRBJ1-6; TRBD1 is a possible D gene (6 bases). The germline V and J ends were trimmed by 5 bases and 6 bases, with 17 bases remaining between them. The germline CDR1 and CDR2 sequences are SGHAT and FQNNGV. The CDR3 loop spans 16 amino acids. CDR3 bases: TGTGCCAGCAGCAACAGAAACAGGGTGGCTAATTCACCCCTCCACTTT. Encoded protein: CASSNRNRVANSPLHF.

This clonotype was counted only a few times. This chain joins TRBV20-1 and TRBJ1-6, with D perhaps TRBD1 (5 bases). Deletions cut 0 bases from V and 10 bases from J, with 16 bases between. CDR3 size: 15 residues. Germline V gene lookup returns CDR1 DFQATT and CDR2 SNEGSKA (reference sequence). CDR3 nucleotide sequence: TGCAGTGCTAGAGATCCCAACGGGGGACGATCACCCCTCCACTTT. Protein: CSARDPNGGRSPLHF.

In its sample, this clonotype was seen a few times. This chain connects TRBV7-2 to TRBJ2-3; no clear D. The CDR3 has 15 residues. Per germline, CDR1 SGHTA and CDR2 FQGNSA. Trimming removed 0 bases at V and 5 bases at J, with 12 bases between. CDR3 protein: CASSLAPLAGDTQYF. In DNA form, the CDR3 reads TGTGCCAGCAGCTTAGCCCCATTAGCTGGAGATACGCAGTATTTT.

This chain connects TRBV20-1 to TRBJ2-3; D remains unclear. The germline V gene has CDR1 DFQATT and CDR2 SNEGSKA (reference sequence). The CDR3 has 13 residues. Deletions cut 3 bases from V and 0 bases from J, with 7 bases between. The CDR3 DNA follows: TGCAGTGCTAGGCAAGAGAGCACAGATACGCAGTATTTT. It encodes CSARQESTDTQYF.

This clonotype was recorded a few times. The chain has TRBV7-2 and TRBJ2-4; no clear D. Per the germline V gene, CDR1 is SGHTA and CDR2 is FQGNSA. The CDR3 spans 12 residues. Trimming stripped 5 bases from V and 9 bases from J, with 11 bases between. The CDR3 DNA reads as TGTGCCAGCAGCCCTTATAACGGCATTCAGTACTTC. Its translation is CASSPYNGIQYF.

This clonotype showed up many times. The genes are TRBV10-2 and TRBJ2-1; tentative D call: TRBD1 (6 bases). From germline, CDR1 is WSHSY and CDR2 SAAADI. The CDR3 contains 14 residues. The germline V and J ends were trimmed by 10 bases and 0 bases, with 13 bases remaining between them. This CDR3 reads CATAGTNSYNEQFF. CDR3 coding DNA: TGCGCCACCGCCGGGACAAACTCCTACAATGAGCAGTTCTTC.

The chain recombines TRBV24-1 with TRBJ1-1; possibly TRBD1 for D (5 bases). Germline V gives CDR1 KGHDR, CDR2 SFDVKD. CDR3 length: 14 amino acids. The ends were cut back, 4 bases at V and 4 bases at J, with 12 bases in the middle. This chain's CDR3 is CATSEGGSSTEAFF. The CDR3, as DNA: TGTGCCACCAGTGAGGGGGGGTCGAGCACTGAAGCTTTCTTT.

The V call is TRBV5-1, the J call TRBJ2-3; TRBD2 is a possible D gene (7 bases). V was trimmed by 4 bases and J by 6 bases, leaving 18 bases between them. Germline V CDR1 and CDR2: SGHRS, YFSETQ. There are 15 residues in the CDR3. CDR3 nucleotides: TGCGCCAGCAGCCTTGGACGGGGGGCTCGGGATACGCAGTATTTT. It yields the protein CASSLGRGARDTQYF. Drawing the rest from reference TRBV5-1 and TRBJ2-3, the complete variable domain is KAGVTQTPRYLIKTRGQQVTLSCSPISGHRSVSWYQQTPGQGLQFLFEYFSETQRNKGNFPGRFSGRQFSNSRSEMNVSTLELGDSALYLCASSLGRGARDTQYFGPGTRLTVL.

This clonotype was counted ten times or more. The chain joins TRBV12-3 or TRBV12-4 to TRBJ2-5; no clear D gene. V was trimmed by 3 bases and J by 3 bases, leaving 14 bases between them. CDR3 size: 15 residues. CDR3 amino acids: CASSFLSASKETQYF. The CDR3 DNA sequence: TGTGCCAGCAGTTTCTTAAGCGCCAGTAAAGAGACCCAGTACTTC.

The V and J genes are TRBV18 and TRBJ2-7, with a weak D call TRBD2 (5 bases). The ends were cut back, 3 bases at V and 1 base at J, with 16 bases in the middle. CDR3 length: 16 residues. Germline V gene lookup returns CDR1 KGHSH and CDR2 LQKENI. The CDR3 loop reads CASSPSRTATSYEQYF. In DNA form, the CDR3 reads TGTGCCAGCTCACCCTCCCGGACTGCAACTTCCTACGAGCAGTACTTC. The full variable domain, rest sourced from reference TRBV18 and TRBJ2-7, is NAGVMQNPRHLVRRRGQEARLRCSPMKGHSHVYWYRQLPEEGLKFMVYLQKENIIDESGMPKERFSAEFPKEGPSILRIQQVVRGDSAAYFCASSPSRTATSYEQYFGPGTRLTVT.

This clonotype was seen ten or more times. The chain carries TRBV29-1 and TRBJ1-5; D call uncertain. Per germline, CDR1 SQVTM and CDR2 ANQGSEA. The V end lost 4 bases, the J end lost 1 base, and 8 bases lay between the germline ends. The CDR3 runs to 13 residues. The CDR3 bases are TGCAGCGTTGTATCAGAGAGCAATCAGCCCCAGCATTTT. Its translation is CSVVSESNQPQHF.

V usage is TRBV2 and J usage is TRBJ2-6; D possibly matches TRBD1 or TRBD2 (5 bases each). The germline V and J ends were trimmed by 7 bases and 1 base, with 11 bases remaining between them. The CDR3 extends over 15 amino acids. The germline gives CDR1 SNHLY, CDR2 FYNNEI. The CDR3 sequence: CASIRDRSGANVLTF. The CDR3 DNA reads TGTGCCAGCATCCGGGACCGGTCTGGGGCCAACGTCCTGACTTTC.